One TCR beta chain is described in this entry. The data originate from a study of blood T cell repertoires in COVID-19. At the level of the study: Acute and convalescent COVID-19 specimens originated in the United States, Italy and Spain. Nucleic acid was either cDNA or gDNA, and it came from T cells, B-cell-depleted T cells, or PBMCs.

In the original processing: Amplification from reference gene primers served as the basis for estimated nucleated cell counts. Profiling relied on immunoSEQ multiplex PCR, and the TCRdb table lists in-frame clones only, not all of them. V and J calls and clone size follow that table, whereas D and trimming were derived from the DNA. Counted here are some 220,000 clones, around four fifths occurring once; the ten biggest clones make up around 6.5%. Per the germline V gene, CDR1 is SNHLY and CDR2 is FYNNEI. V trimming: 7 bases; J trimming: 2 bases; junction bases outside the gene matches: 11. This CDR3 is built from 17 residues.

This TCR was sampled from a woman between 55 and 75 years old with active or convalescent COVID-19. Sequenced input: peripheral blood. V gene TRBV2 combines with J gene TRBJ1-2; 12 positions match TRBD1. This chain's CDR3 is CASNTPGQGAINYGYTF. CDR3 DNA: TGTGCCAGCAACACACCGGGACAGGGGGCGATCAACTATGGCTACACCTTC.